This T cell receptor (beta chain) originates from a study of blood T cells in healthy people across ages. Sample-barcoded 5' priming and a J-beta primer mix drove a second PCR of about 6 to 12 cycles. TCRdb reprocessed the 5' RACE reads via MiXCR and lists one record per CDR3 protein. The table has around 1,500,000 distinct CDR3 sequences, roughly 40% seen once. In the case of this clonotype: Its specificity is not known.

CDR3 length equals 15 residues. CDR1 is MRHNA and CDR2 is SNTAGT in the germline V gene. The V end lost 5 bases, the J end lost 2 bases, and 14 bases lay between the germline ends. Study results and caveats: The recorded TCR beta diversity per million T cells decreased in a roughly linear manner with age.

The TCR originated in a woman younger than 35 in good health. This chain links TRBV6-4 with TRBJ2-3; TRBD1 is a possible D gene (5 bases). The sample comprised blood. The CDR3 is CASSLDRSHTDTQYF. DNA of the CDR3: TGTGCCAGCAGTTTAGACAGATCCCACACAGATACGCAGTATTTT.